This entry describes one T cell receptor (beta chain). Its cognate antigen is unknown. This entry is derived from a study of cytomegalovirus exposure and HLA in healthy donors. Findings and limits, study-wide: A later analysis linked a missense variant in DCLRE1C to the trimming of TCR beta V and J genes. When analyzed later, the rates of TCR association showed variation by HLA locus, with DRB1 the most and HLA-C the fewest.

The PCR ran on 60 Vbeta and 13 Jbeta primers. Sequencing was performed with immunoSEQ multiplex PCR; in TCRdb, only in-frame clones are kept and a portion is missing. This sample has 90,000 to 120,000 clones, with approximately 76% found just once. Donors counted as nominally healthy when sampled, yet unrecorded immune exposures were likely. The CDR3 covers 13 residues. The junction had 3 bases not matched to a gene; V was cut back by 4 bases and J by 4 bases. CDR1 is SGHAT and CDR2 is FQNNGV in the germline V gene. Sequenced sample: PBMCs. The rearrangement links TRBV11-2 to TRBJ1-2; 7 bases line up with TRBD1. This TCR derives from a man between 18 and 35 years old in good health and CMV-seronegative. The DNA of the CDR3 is TGTGCCAGCAGCTCACAGGGGAGCTATGGCTACACCTTC. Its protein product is CASSSQGSYGYTF.